In this sample, the clone carrying this TCR beta chain is medium-sized. This sample stems from a study of immune heterogeneity within non-small cell lung tumors. Looking at the study overall: Histologically, several tumors were squamous cell carcinomas and nine to ten were non-squamous carcinomas. The remaining 1 tumor was not otherwise specified.

Bulk tumor genomic DNA, 450 to 750 ng per sample, was the template. From each primary tumor, several far-apart biopsies were obtained during surgery. Untreated, newly diagnosed non-small cell lung cancer patients underwent curative surgery. The V gene lost 9 bases and the J gene lost 8 bases, with 19 bases spanning the gap. The CDR3 totals 13 residues. For the TCR beta CDR3, multiplex PCR with 32 V and 13 J primers performed the amplification. TCRdb reprocessed the multiplex PCR reads via MiXCR and lists one record per CDR3 protein. The sample carries 10,000 to 15,000 distinct CDR3 sequences, around 21% recorded once.

Sequences were obtained from lung tumor tissue. This chain links TRBV12-3 or TRBV12-4 with TRBJ1-2, with D unclear. The receptor was isolated from a man aged 60 to 75 with non-small cell lung cancer. CDR3 loop: CASSLVRGGGYTF. The CDR3 DNA reads as TGTGCCAGTTCCCTGGTACGGGGAGGCGGCTACACCTTC.